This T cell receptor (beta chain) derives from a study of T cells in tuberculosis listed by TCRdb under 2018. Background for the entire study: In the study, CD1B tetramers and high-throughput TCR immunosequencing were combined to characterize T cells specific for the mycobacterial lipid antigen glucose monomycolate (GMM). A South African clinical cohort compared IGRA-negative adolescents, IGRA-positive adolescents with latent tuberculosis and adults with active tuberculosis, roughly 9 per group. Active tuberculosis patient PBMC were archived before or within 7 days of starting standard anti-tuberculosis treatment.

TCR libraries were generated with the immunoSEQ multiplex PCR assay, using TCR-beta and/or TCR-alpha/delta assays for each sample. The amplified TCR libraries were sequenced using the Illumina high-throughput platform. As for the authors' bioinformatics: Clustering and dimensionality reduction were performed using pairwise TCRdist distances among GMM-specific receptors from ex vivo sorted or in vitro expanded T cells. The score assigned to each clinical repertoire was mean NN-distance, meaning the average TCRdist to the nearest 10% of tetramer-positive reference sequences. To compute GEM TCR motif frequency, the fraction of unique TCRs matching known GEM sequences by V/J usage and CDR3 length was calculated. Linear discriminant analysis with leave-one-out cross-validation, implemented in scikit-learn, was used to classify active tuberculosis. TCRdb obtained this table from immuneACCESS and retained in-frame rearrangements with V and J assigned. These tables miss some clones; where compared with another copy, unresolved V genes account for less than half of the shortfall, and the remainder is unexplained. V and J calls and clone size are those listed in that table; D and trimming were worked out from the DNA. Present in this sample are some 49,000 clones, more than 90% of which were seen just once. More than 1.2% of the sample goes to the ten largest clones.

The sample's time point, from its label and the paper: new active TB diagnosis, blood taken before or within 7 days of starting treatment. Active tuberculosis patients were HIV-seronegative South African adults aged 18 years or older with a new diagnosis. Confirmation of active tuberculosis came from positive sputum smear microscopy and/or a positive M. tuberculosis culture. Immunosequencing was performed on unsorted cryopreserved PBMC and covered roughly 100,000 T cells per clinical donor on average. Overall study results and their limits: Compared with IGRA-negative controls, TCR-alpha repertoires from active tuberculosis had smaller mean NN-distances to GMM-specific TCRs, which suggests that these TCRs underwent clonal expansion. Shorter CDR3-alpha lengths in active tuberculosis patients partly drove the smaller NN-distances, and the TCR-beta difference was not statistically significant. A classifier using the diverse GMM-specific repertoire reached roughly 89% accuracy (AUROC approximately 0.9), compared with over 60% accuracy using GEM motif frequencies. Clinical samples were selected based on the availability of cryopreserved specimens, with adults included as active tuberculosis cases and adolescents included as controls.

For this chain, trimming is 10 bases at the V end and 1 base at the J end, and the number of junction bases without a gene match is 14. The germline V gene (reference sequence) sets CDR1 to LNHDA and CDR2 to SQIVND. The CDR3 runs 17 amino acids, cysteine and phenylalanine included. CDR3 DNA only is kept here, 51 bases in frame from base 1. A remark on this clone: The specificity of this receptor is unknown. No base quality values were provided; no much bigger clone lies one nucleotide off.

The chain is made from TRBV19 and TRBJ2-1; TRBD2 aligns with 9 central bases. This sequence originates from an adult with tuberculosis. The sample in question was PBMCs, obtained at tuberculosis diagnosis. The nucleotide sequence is TGTGCCACCCAGAAGAACGACGCGGGAGGGTCCTACAATGAGCAGTTCTTC. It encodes CATQKNDAGGSYNEQFF. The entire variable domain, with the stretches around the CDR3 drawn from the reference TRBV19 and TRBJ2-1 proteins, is DGGITQSPKYLFRKEGQNVTLSCEQNLNHDAMYWYRQDPGQGLRLIYYSQIVNDFQKGDIAEGYSVSREKKESFPLTVTSAQKNPTAFYLCATQKNDAGGSYNEQFFGPGTRLTVL.